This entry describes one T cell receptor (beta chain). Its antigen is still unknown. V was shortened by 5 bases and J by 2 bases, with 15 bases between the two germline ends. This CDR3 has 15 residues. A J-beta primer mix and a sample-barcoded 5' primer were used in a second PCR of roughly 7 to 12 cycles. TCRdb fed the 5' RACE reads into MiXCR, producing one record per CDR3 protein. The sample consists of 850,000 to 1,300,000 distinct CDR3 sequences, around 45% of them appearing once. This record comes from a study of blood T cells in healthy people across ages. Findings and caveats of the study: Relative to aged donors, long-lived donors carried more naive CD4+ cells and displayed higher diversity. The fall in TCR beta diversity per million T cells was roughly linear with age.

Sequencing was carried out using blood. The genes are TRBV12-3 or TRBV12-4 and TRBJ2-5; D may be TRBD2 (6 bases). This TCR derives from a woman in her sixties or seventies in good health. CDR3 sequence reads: CASSRGGGIQETQYF. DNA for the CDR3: TGTGCCAGCAGTAGGGGAGGAGGGATACAAGAGACCCAGTACTTC.